This T cell receptor beta chain was identified in a study of blood T cell repertoires in COVID-19. Background on the study: PBMCs, B-cell-depleted T cells, or T cells provided the cDNA or gDNA that made up the material.

The CDR3 spans 16 residues. The germline CDR1 and CDR2 sequences are WSHSY and SAAADI. The J segment lost 8 bases and the V segment lost 0 bases, leaving 10 bases of the junction unmatched. Original handling: Amplifying reference gene primers gave estimates of nucleated cell counts. Method: immunoSEQ multiplex PCR; TCRdb's copy keeps in-frame clones and lacks some. V and J calls and clone size are given by that table; D and trimming were obtained from the DNA. This table has fewer than 85,000 clones, roughly 78% appearing once. This TCR derives from a human donor in a cohort sampled during active COVID-19. Sequencing used peripheral blood. The chain employs TRBV10-2 and TRBJ1-2, with TRBD1 matching over 9 bases. The CDR3 region is CASSESEQGAFGGYTF. CDR3 DNA: TGCGCCAGCAGTGAGTCGGAACAGGGGGCTTTTGGAGGCTACACCTTC.